The rows below give T cell receptor beta chains drawn from one sample of a study of somatic mutations in cytotoxic T cells in rheumatoid arthritis. Clones were read by immunoSEQ multiplex PCR, and TCRdb kept only the in-frame ones, dropping some. The sample has about 7,100 clones; 80% are singletons. Sequencing input: CD8+ T cells sorted from blood. The source is an adult with rheumatoid arthritis. CDR3s include the opening cysteine and the closing phenylalanine or tryptophan. D genes are given only for firm matches. The size field is filled for only some rows; it gives once, few, many or a size class.

j_call	v_call	d_call	clone_size	cdr3_nt	cdr3_aa
TRBJ2-7	TRBV9	-	large	TGTGCCAGCAGCACCGGGGACGCAGGGGTTGGCAACGAGCAGTACTTC	CASSTGDAGVGNEQYF
TRBJ1-1	TRBV7-3	-	-	TGTGCCAGCAGCTCCCGCGGGAGCCAAGAAGCTTTCTTT	CASSSRGSQEAFF
TRBJ1-2	TRBV6-4	TRBD1	large	TGTGCCAGCAGTGAGACACCACAGGGGGTTCCCTATGGCTACACCTTC	CASSETPQGVPYGYTF
TRBJ2-1	TRBV4-1	-	-	TGCGCCAGCAGCCAAACTAGTGATGAGCAGTTCTTC	CASSQTSDEQFF
TRBJ1-4	TRBV19	-	-	TGTGCCAGTAGTAGCGGTTGGGGGGCCCATGAAAAACTGTTTTTT	CASSSGWGAHEKLFF
TRBJ1-3	TRBV19	TRBD1	-	TGTGCCAGTAGTGCCGGACAGGGGGTCCATCTTTCTTCTGGAAACACCATATATTTT	CASSAGQGVHLSSGNTIYF
TRBJ1-1	TRBV6-1	-	-	TGTGCCAGCAGTGAATTCACATCGAACACTGAAGCTTTCTTT	CASSEFTSNTEAFF
TRBJ1-1	TRBV6-5	-	-	TGTGCCAGCAAGAGGAACCGGCAGGCTGAAGCTTTCTTT	CASKRNRQAEAFF
TRBJ1-1	TRBV7-8	-	-	TGTGCCAGCAGCTTTTCTATGAACACTGAAGCTTTCTTT	CASSFSMNTEAFF
TRBJ2-1	TRBV28	-	-	TGTGCCAGCCGGGCGCCGAACTCCTACAATGAGCAGTTCTTC	CASRAPNSYNEQFF
TRBJ2-7	TRBV7-2	-	-	TGTGCCAGCAGCTTAGATCCTGGATCACTCTTCGAGCAGTACTTC	CASSLDPGSLFEQYF
TRBJ1-4	TRBV29-1	-	-	TGCAGCGTTCTAAATGAAAAACTGTTTTTT	CSVLNEKLFF
TRBJ2-4	TRBV18	-	-	TGTGCCAGCTCACCAAGGGGCAGGGCGGCAAACATTCAGTACTTC	CASSPRGRAANIQYF
TRBJ1-1	TRBV5-4	-	once	TGTGCCAGCAGCTTGGGGGGGCCAATGAACACTGAAGCTTTCTTT	CASSLGGPMNTEAFF
TRBJ2-5	TRBV4-1	-	-	TGCGCCAGCAGCCAAGTTTTTAGTGATCAGGAGACCCAGTACTTC	CASSQVFSDQETQYF
TRBJ2-2	TRBV7-9	-	-	TGTGCCAGCAGCTCCAGGGACACGAACACCGGGGAGCTGTTTTTT	CASSSRDTNTGELFF
TRBJ2-5	TRBV7-6	TRBD2	-	TGTGCCAGCAGCTTAGCGCCTAGCGGGTCTGGAGAGACCCAGTACTTC	CASSLAPSGSGETQYF
TRBJ1-1	TRBV5-5	-	medium-sized	TGTGCCAGCAGCTTCTCTTTCCCTGAAGCTTTCTTT	CASSFSFPEAFF
TRBJ1-2	TRBV7-2	-	-	TGTGCCAGCAGCTTATTTGGGACGGAAACATCTTTCTATGGCTACACCTTC	CASSLFGTETSFYGYTF
TRBJ2-7	TRBV5-1	-	-	TGCGCCAGCAGCCTCCGGGACCTCCTCGAGCAGTACTTC	CASSLRDLLEQYF
TRBJ2-3	TRBV9	-	-	TGTGCCAGCAGCGAATCCGGGACGAACGCCGATACGCAGTATTTT	CASSESGTNADTQYF
TRBJ2-2	TRBV5-1	-	-	TGCGCCAGCACCCACCGGGGGGCCCTAAAATCAGGGACCGGGGAGCTGTTTTTT	CASTHRGALKSGTGELFF